One and the same sample provided the 23 T cell receptor beta chains below, sequenced in a study of cytomegalovirus exposure and HLA in healthy donors. The PCR employed 60 Vbeta primers together with 13 Jbeta primers. Produced via immunoSEQ multiplex PCR; TCRdb's table is partial and in-frame only. The data show around 140,000 clones, more than 75% seen once. The sequencing sample was made of PBMCs. The source of these receptors is a young woman in good health and CMV-seronegative.

This chain joins TRBV4-1 and TRBJ1-2; tentative D call: TRBD1 (5 bases). CDR1 and CDR2 from the germline V gene are MGHRA and YSYEKL. The V and J ends lost 6 bases and 7 bases respectively, with 18 bases between them. CDR3 length: 14 amino acids. The CDR3 loop reads CASRRPGGRGGYTF. The CDR3 DNA reads TGCGCCAGCAGACGGCCGGGGGGACGTGGTGGCTACACCTTC.

The gene calls are TRBV18 and TRBJ1-2; no definite D call. Trimming took 2 bases from V and 0 from J, leaving 13 bases between them. Germline CDR1 and CDR2: KGHSH and LQKENI. The CDR3 runs to 16 residues. The CDR3 DNA reads TGTGCCAGCTCACCATTACCCGCGGCAGCTAACTATGGCTACACCTTC. Its translation is CASSPLPAAANYGYTF.

This clone was counted between two and nine times. The chain uses TRBV5-6 and TRBJ2-7; 7 bases map to TRBD2. Germline values: CDR1 SGHDT, CDR2 YYEEEE. With 4 bases clipped from V and 0 bases from J, the junction kept 7 bases outside the gene matches. The CDR3 sequence is 15 residues long. The DNA for the CDR3 is TGTGCCAGCAGCGGGGACTACGGGCTCTCCTACGAGCAGTACTTC. As protein: CASSGDYGLSYEQYF. The full variable domain, with the rest looked up from reference TRBV5-6 and TRBJ2-7, is DAGVTQSPTHLIKTRGQQVTLRCSPKSGHDTVSWYQQALGQGPQFIFQYYEEEERQRGNFPDRFSGHQFPNYSSELNVNALLLGDSALYLCASSGDYGLSYEQYFGPGTRLTVT.

J is TRBJ1-6 and V is TRBV28, with a weak D call TRBD1 (5 bases). V was trimmed by 7 bases and J by 10 bases, leaving 17 bases between them. Germline-derived CDR1 and CDR2 are MDHEN and SYDVKM. The CDR3 length is 14 residues. The CDR3 here is CASTLTGEDSPLHF. The CDR3 DNA sequence: TGTGCCAGCACCCTAACGGGGGAGGACTCACCCCTCCACTTT.

The rearrangement links TRBV9 to TRBJ1-2, with D possibly TRBD1 on 5 matching bases. Trimming took 0 bases from V and 0 from J, leaving 15 bases between them. Looked up from germline, CDR1 is SGDLS and CDR2 is YYNGEE. The CDR3 is made up of 17 amino acids. The CDR3, as DNA: TGTGCCAGCAGCGTAGCCCCAGGACACAACGCTAACTATGGCTACACCTTC. Protein sequence: CASSVAPGHNANYGYTF.

The V call is TRBV9, the J call TRBJ2-5; 9 positions match TRBD1. This CDR3 is 15 amino acids long. V shed 0 bases, J shed 5 bases, and the junction held 5 bases outside the gene matches. Looked up from germline, CDR1 is SGDLS and CDR2 is YYNGEE. Written as DNA, the CDR3 is TGTGCCAGCAGCGTAGCTGGGACAGGGTGGGAGACCCAGTACTTC. Its translation: CASSVAGTGWETQYF.

V usage is TRBV7-6 and J usage is TRBJ2-7; TRBD1 agrees at 7 bases. With V trimmed by 2 bases and J by 6 bases, 31 bases remained unmatched. The CDR3 loop spans 22 amino acids. Germline loops: CDR1 SGHVS, CDR2 FNYEAQ. The CDR3 nucleotides are TGTGCCAGCAGCTTATTAGGTACTCCCGGGACAGACCAAAAGAAAGAGGCGGGCGAGCAGTACTTC. Its translation is CASSLLGTPGTDQKKEAGEQYF.

The V call is TRBV7-3, the J call TRBJ2-5; D gene ambiguous. The CDR3 has 14 amino acids. Germline CDR1 SGHTA, CDR2 FQGTGA. With 2 bases removed from V and 2 bases from J, the gap between germline ends came to 9 bases. This CDR3 reads CASSLSSVQETQYF. CDR3 nucleotide sequence: TGTGCCAGCAGCTTATCCAGCGTTCAAGAGACCCAGTACTTC.

The chain joins TRBV15 to TRBJ2-4; 10 bases map to TRBD1. This CDR3 spans 15 amino acids. V lost 3 bases and J lost 6; bases outside the gene matches: 5. Germline loops: CDR1 LNHNV, CDR2 YYDKDF (reference sequence). In DNA, the CDR3 is TGTGCCACCAGCAGGACAGGGGGCGCAGCAAACATTCAGTACTTC. Amino acids: CATSRTGGAANIQYF.

The rearrangement joins TRBV19 to TRBJ1-5; no clear D. The V end lost 5 bases, the J end lost 0 bases, and 11 bases lay between the germline ends. This CDR3 has 15 residues. Germline loops: CDR1 LNHDA, CDR2 SQIVND (reference sequence). The DNA for the CDR3 is TGTGCCAGTAGTCTACTCGGGTATAGCAATCAGCCCCAGCATTTT. Protein: CASSLLGYSNQPQHF.

The CDR3 is CATSRDAGRGGSSYEQYF. Written as DNA, the CDR3 is TGTGCCACCAGCAGAGATGCCGGCCGGGGCGGGAGCTCCTACGAGCAGTACTTC. The chain has TRBV15 and TRBJ2-7; 7 bases are shared with TRBD2. The junction had 11 bases not matched to a gene; V was cut back by 0 bases and J by 0 bases. CDR1 and CDR2 from the germline V gene are LNHNV and YYDKDF (reference sequence). This CDR3 comprises 18 residues.

The chain links TRBV7-9 to TRBJ1-1; D is possibly TRBD1 (6 bases). The germline CDR1 and CDR2 sequences are SEHNR and FQNEAQ (reference sequence). V was pared by 0 bases and J by 4 bases, with 12 bases between. CDR3 size: 15 residues. CDR3 sequence reads: CASSLAQGQGTEAFF. The CDR3 bases are TGTGCCAGCAGCTTAGCGCAGGGGCAAGGCACTGAAGCTTTCTTT.

The CDR3 is CASRPRTSHEQYF. The DNA for the CDR3 is TGTGCCAGCAGGCCCCGGACTAGTCACGAGCAGTACTTC. The chain combines TRBV25-1 with TRBJ2-5; 7 positions match TRBD2. The end of the DNA is better explained by TRBJ2-7, so the J call may be wrong. CDR1 MGHDK and CDR2 SYGVNS come from the germline V gene. CDR3 length: 13 residues.

This clone was seen once. The chain has TRBV7-2 and TRBJ2-1; the match to TRBD1 covers 7 bases. The trim removed 1 base at V and 14 bases at J, leaving 11 bases unmatched. Germline CDR1 and CDR2: SGHTA and FQGNSA. The CDR3 length is 14 residues. CDR3 nucleotide sequence: TGTGCCAGCAGCTTAGACCAGGGGGTCTCAGGGGAGTTCTTC. This sequence encodes CASSLDQGVSGEFF.

This rearrangement joins TRBV4-3 to TRBJ2-7, with TRBD2 matching 7 bases. Germline CDR1 is LGHNA and CDR2 is YSLEER. The CDR3 consists of 13 residues. The ends lost 4 bases at V and 6 bases at J; junction bases unmatched: 6. The CDR3 here is CASSPRESVEQYF. The CDR3 region has the DNA TGCGCCAGCAGCCCGCGGGAGTCTGTCGAGCAGTACTTC.

The chain uses TRBV6-6 and TRBJ2-5; D is possibly TRBD1 (6 bases). Deletions cut 5 bases from V and 7 bases from J, with 8 bases between. Looked up from germline, CDR1 is MNHNY and CDR2 is SVGAGI (reference sequence). The CDR3 has 11 residues. The CDR3 DNA reads TGTGCCAGCAGTCCACAGGGGACCCAGTACTTC. It codes for CASSPQGTQYF.

In this sample, this clone turned up once. The chain joins TRBV28 to TRBJ1-1, with D tentatively TRBD1 (6 bases). The CDR3 covers 16 residues. Per germline, CDR1 MDHEN and CDR2 SYDVKM. V lost 7 bases and J lost 5, with 23 bases in between. The DNA of the CDR3 is TGTGCCAGCATACCCGTAATTGGACGGGGGGCGACTGAAGCTTTCTTT. It codes for CASIPVIGRGATEAFF.

This CDR3 reads CASSEVRNTEAFF. The CDR3 nucleotides read TGTGCCAGCAGTGAAGTCAGGAACACTGAAGCTTTCTTT. The chain carries TRBV6-1 and TRBJ1-1; D not resolved. Germline values: CDR1 MNHNS, CDR2 SASEGT. Trimming shortened V by 1 base and J by 1 base, and 4 bases separated the two germline ends. The CDR3 consists of 13 residues.

The V and J genes are TRBV7-2 and TRBJ1-1, with TRBD1 matching 10 bases. The V gene's germline CDR1 is SGHTA and CDR2 FQGNSA. J gave up 6 bases and V 8 bases, and 6 bases lay outside the gene matches. This CDR3 has 13 residues. This chain's CDR3 is CASRGTGDPEAFF. The CDR3 DNA sequence: TGTGCCAGCCGCGGGACAGGGGACCCTGAAGCTTTCTTT.

The V call is TRBV27, the J call TRBJ1-1, with D possibly TRBD1 on 5 matching bases. The V gene lost 6 bases and the J gene lost 1 base, with 9 bases spanning the gap. This CDR3 spans 13 amino acids. The germline gives CDR1 MNHEY, CDR2 SMNVEV (reference sequence). The chain's CDR3 is CASSLTANTEAFF. CDR3 sequence (DNA): TGTGCCAGCAGCCTGACAGCGAACACTGAAGCTTTCTTT.

The DNA for the CDR3 is TGTGCCTGGAGAGACCACAGGGCGTGGGAGCAGTACTTC. Protein product: CAWRDHRAWEQYF. This chain connects TRBV30 to TRBJ2-7; D is perhaps TRBD1 (6 bases). This CDR3 has 13 residues. The V end was cut by 3 bases, the J end by 7 bases, with 16 bases between. Germline assignment: CDR1 GTSNPN and CDR2 SVGIG (reference sequence).

The chain couples TRBV7-6 to TRBJ2-1; TRBD2 matches 11 bases. CDR1 and CDR2 from the germline V gene are SGHVS and FNYEAQ. The V gene end was trimmed by 1 base and the J gene end by 0 bases; junction bases not matched to a gene: 11. The CDR3 length is 20 residues. CDR3: CASSLVVAGGPGSSYNEQFF. CDR3 in DNA: TGTGCCAGCAGCTTAGTGGTAGCGGGAGGGCCAGGGAGCTCCTACAATGAGCAGTTCTTC.

This rearrangement joins TRBV4-3 to TRBJ2-7, with D perhaps matching TRBD2 (7 bases). The V and J ends lost 0 bases and 0 bases respectively, with 12 bases between them. The CDR3 is 16 amino acids. The germline V gene encodes CDR1 LGHNA and CDR2 YSLEER. The CDR3 DNA sequence: TGCGCCAGCAGCCAAGAACAGGGCGGGGGCTCCTACGAGCAGTACTTC. It yields the protein CASSQEQGGGSYEQYF.